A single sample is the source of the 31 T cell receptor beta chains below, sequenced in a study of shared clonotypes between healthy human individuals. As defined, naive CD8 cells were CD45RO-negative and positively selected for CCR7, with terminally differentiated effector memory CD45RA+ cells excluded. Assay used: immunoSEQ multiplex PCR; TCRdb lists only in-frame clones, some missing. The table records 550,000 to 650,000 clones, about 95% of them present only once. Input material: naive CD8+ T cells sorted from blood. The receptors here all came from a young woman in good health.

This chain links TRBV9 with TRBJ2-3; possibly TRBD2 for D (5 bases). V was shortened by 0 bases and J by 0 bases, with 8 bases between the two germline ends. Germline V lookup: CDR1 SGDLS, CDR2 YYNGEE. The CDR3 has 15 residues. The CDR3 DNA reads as TGTGCCAGCAGCGTAGAGCGGTTTAGCACAGATACGCAGTATTTT. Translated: CASSVERFSTDTQYF.

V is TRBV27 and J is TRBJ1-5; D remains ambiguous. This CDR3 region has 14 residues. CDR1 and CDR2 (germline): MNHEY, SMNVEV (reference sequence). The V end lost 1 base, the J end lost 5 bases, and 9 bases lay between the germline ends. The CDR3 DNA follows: TGTGCCAGCAGTTTATTAGGCTACGATCAGCCCCAGCATTTT. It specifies CASSLLGYDQPQHF.

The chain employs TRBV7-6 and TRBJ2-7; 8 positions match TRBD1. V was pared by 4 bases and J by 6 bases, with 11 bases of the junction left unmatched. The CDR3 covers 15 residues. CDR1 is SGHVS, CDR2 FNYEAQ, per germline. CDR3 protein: CASSSRQGRFSEQYF. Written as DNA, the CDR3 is TGTGCCAGCAGCTCACGACAGGGGCGCTTCAGCGAGCAGTACTTC.

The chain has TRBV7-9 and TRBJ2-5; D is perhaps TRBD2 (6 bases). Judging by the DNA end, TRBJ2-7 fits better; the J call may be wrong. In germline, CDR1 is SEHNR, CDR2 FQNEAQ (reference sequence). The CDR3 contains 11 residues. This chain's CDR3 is CASSWGDEQYF. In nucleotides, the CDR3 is TGTGCCAGCAGCTGGGGGGACGAGCAGTACTTC.

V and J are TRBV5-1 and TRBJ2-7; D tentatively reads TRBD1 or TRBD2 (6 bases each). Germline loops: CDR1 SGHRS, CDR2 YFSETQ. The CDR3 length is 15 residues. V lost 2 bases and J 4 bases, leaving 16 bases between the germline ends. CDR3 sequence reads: CASSLDGGSSYEQYF. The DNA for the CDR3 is TGCGCCAGCAGCTTAGACGGGGGCTCTTCTTACGAGCAGTACTTC.

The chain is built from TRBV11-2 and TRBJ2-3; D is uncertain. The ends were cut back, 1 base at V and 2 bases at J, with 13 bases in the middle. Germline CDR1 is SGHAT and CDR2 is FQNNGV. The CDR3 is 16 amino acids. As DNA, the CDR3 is TGTGCCAGCAGCTTAGCAACTTGGAGATCCACAGATACGCAGTATTTT. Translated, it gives CASSLATWRSTDTQYF.

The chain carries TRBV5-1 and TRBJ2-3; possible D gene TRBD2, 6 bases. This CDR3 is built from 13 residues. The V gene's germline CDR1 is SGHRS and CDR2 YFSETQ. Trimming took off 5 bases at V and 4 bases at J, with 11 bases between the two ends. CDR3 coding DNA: TGCGCCAGCAGGCGGGACTCTTCAGATACGCAGTATTTT. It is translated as CASRRDSSDTQYF.

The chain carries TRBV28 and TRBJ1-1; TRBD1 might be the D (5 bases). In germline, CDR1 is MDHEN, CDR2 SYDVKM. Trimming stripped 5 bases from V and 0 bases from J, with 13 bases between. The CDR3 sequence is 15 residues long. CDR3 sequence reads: CASSSPQGLNTEAFF. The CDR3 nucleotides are TGTGCCAGCAGTAGTCCTCAGGGATTGAACACTGAAGCTTTCTTT.

Here the CDR3 reads CASKKRDTGELFF. CDR3 nucleotides: TGTGCCAGCAAAAAACGGGACACCGGGGAGCTGTTTTTT. The rearrangement joins TRBV5-6 to TRBJ2-2, with unresolved D. V was pared by 6 bases and J by 3 bases, with 9 bases between. The V gene's germline CDR1 is SGHDT and CDR2 YYEEEE. This CDR3 is 13 amino acids long.

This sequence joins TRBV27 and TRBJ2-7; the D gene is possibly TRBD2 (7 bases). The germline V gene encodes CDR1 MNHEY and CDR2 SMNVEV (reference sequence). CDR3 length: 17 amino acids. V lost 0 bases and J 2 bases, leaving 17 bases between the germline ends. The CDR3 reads CASSLSSSGGAPYEQYF. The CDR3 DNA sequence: TGTGCCAGCAGTTTATCGAGTTCGGGGGGCGCCCCCTACGAGCAGTACTTC.

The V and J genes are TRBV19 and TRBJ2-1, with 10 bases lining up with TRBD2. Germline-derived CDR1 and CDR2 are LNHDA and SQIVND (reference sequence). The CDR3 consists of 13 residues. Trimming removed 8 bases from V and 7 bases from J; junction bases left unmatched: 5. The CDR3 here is CASAGTSVNEQFF. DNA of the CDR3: TGTGCCAGTGCCGGGACTAGCGTTAATGAGCAGTTCTTC. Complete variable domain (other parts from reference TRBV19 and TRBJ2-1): DGGITQSPKYLFRKEGQNVTLSCEQNLNHDAMYWYRQDPGQGLRLIYYSQIVNDFQKGDIAEGYSVSREKKESFPLTVTSAQKNPTAFYLCASAGTSVNEQFFGPGTRLTVL.

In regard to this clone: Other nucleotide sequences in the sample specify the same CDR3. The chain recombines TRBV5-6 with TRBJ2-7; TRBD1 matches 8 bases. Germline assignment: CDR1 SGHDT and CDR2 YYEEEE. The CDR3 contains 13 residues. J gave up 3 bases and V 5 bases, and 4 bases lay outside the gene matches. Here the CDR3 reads CASSTGQGYEQYF. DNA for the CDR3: TGTGCCAGCAGTACCGGACAGGGCTACGAGCAGTACTTC.

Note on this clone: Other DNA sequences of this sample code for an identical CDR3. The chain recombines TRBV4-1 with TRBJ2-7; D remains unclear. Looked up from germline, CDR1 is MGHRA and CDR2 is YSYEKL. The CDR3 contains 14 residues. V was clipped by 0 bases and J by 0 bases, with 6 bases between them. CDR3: CASSQDRVSYEQYF. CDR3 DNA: TGCGCCAGCAGCCAAGATAGAGTCTCCTACGAGCAGTACTTC.

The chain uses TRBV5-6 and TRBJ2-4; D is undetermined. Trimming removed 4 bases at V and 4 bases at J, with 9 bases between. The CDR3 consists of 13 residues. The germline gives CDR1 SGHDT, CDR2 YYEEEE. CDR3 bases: TGTGCCAGCAGCCCCCCTATGAAAAACATTCAGTACTTC. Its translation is CASSPPMKNIQYF. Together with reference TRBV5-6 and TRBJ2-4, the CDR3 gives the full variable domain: DAGVTQSPTHLIKTRGQQVTLRCSPKSGHDTVSWYQQALGQGPQFIFQYYEEEERQRGNFPDRFSGHQFPNYSSELNVNALLLGDSALYLCASSPPMKNIQYFGAGTRLSVL.

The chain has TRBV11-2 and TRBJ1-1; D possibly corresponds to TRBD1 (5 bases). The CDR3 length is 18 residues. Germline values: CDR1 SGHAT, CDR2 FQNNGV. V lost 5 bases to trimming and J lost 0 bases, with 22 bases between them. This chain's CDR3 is CASSQPWAGSNMNTEAFF. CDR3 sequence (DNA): TGTGCCAGCAGCCAGCCCTGGGCAGGGAGCAACATGAACACTGAAGCTTTCTTT.

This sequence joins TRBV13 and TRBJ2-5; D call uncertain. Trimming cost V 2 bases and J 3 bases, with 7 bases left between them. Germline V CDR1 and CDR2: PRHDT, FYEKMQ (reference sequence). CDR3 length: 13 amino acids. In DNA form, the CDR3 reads TGTGCCAGCAGCTTAAACACAGAAGAGACCCAGTACTTC. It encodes CASSLNTEETQYF.

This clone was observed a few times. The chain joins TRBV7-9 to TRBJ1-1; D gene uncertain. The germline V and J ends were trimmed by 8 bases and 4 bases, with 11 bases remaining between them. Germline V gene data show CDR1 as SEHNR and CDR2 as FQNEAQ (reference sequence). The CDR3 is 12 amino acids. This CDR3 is CASCTGSTEAFF. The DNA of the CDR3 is TGTGCCAGCTGCACGGGGAGCACTGAAGCTTTCTTT.

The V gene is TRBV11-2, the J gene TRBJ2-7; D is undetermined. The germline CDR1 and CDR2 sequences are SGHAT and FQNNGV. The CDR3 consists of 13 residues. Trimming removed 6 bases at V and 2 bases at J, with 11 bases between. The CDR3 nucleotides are TGTGCCAGCAGGACCCTCAACCCCTACGAGCAGTACTTC. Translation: CASRTLNPYEQYF. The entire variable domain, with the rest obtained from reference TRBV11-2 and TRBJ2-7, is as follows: EAGVAQSPRYKIIEKRQSVAFWCNPISGHATLYWYQQILGQGPKLLIQFQNNGVVDDSQLPKDRFSAERLKGVDSTLKIQPAKLEDSAVYLCASRTLNPYEQYFGPGTRLTVT.

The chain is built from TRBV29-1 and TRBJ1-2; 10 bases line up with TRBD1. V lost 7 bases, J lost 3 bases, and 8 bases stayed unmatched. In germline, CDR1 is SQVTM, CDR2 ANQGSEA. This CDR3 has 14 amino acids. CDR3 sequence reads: CSGRGDRGDYGYTF. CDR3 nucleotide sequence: TGCAGCGGCCGGGGGGACAGGGGCGACTATGGCTACACCTTC.

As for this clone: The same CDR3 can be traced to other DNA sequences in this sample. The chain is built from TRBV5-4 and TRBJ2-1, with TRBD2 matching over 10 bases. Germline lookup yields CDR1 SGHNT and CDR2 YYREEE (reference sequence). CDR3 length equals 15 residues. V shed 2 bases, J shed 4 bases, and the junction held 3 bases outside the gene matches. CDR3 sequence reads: CASSLGLAEYNEQFF. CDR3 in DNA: TGTGCCAGCAGCTTAGGACTAGCGGAGTACAATGAGCAGTTCTTC.

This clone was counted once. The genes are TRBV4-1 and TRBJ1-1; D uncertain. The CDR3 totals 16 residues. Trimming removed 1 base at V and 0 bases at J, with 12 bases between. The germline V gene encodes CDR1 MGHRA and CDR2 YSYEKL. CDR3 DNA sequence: TGCGCCAGCAGCCAAGGAGTATCGACAATGAACACTGAAGCTTTCTTT. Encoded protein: CASSQGVSTMNTEAFF.

The CDR3 sequence is CASSEQGVGGEQYF. Here the CDR3 DNA reads TGTGCCAGCAGTGAGCAGGGGGTCGGCGGGGAGCAGTACTTC. This chain links TRBV27 with TRBJ2-7, with 7 bases aligning to TRBD1. The CDR3 is 14 residues long. Looked up from germline, CDR1 is MNHEY and CDR2 is SMNVEV (reference sequence). Trimming removed 5 bases from V and 7 bases from J; junction bases left unmatched: 11.

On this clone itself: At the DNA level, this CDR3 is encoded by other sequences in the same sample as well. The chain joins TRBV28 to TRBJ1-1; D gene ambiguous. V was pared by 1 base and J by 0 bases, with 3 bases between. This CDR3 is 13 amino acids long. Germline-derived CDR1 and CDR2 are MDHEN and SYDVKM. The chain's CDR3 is CASSLYLNTEAFF. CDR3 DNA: TGTGCCAGCAGTTTATACCTGAACACTGAAGCTTTCTTT. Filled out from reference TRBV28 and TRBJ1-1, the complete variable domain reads DVKVTQSSRYLVKRTGEKVFLECVQDMDHENMFWYRQDPGLGLRLIYFSYDVKMKEKGDIPEGYSVSREKKERFSLILESASTNQTSMYLCASSLYLNTEAFFGQGTRLTVV.

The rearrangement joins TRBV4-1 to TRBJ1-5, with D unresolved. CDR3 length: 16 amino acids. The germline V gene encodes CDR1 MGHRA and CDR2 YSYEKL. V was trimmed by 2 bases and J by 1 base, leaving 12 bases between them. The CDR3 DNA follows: TGCGCCAGCAGCCAACAGGACGCTGGAAGCAATCAGCCCCAGCATTTT. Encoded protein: CASSQQDAGSNQPQHF.

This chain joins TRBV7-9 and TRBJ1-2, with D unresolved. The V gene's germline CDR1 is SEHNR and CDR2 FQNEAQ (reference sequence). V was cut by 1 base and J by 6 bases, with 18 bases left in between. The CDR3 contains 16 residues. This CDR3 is CASSLGGDTPVDGYTF. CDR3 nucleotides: TGTGCCAGCAGCTTAGGAGGCGACACCCCCGTGGATGGCTACACCTTC.

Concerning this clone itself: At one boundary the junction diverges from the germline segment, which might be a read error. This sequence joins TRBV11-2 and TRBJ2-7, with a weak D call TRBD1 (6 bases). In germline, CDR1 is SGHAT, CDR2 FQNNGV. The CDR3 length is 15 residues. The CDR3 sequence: CASSDTGQLWGLPLF. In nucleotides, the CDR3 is TGTGCCAGCAGCGATACTGGCCAATTGTGGGGGCTCCCTTTGTTC.

For the CDR3, the DNA is TGTGCCAGCAGCAACAGGGGAGCTGGCTACACCTTC. Protein product: CASSNRGAGYTF. This chain connects TRBV27 to TRBJ1-2; 7 positions match TRBD1. Losses at the gene ends were 6 bases for V and 7 bases for J; bases not matched to a gene: 5. This CDR3 comprises 12 residues. The germline V gene has CDR1 MNHEY and CDR2 SMNVEV (reference sequence).

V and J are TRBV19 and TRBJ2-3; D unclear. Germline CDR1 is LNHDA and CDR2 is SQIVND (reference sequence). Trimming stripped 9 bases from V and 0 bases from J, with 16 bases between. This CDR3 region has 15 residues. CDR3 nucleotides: TGTGCCAGCACCCCCTGGCCACAGAGCACAGATACGCAGTATTTT. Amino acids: CASTPWPQSTDTQYF.

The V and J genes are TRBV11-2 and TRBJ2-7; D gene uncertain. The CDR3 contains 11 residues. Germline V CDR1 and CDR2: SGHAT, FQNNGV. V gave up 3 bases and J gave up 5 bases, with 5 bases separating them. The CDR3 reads CASSFLNEQYF. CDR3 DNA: TGTGCCAGCAGCTTTCTCAACGAGCAGTACTTC.

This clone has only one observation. In DNA, the CDR3 is TGTGCCAGCAGCCCCACGTCAGGCGGCACTGAAGCTTTCTTT. Encoded protein: CASSPTSGGTEAFF. The chain couples TRBV7-2 to TRBJ1-1, with unresolved D. Trimming left V 5 bases short and J 4 bases short, with 14 bases between. CDR1 SGHTA and CDR2 FQGNSA come from the germline V gene. This CDR3 has 14 residues. Drawing the rest from reference TRBV7-2 and TRBJ1-1, the complete variable domain is GAGVSQSPSNKVTEKGKDVELRCDPISGHTALYWYRQSLGQGLEFLIYFQGNSAPDKSGLPSDRFSAERTGGSVSTLTIQRTQQEDSAVYLCASSPTSGGTEAFFGQGTRLTVV.

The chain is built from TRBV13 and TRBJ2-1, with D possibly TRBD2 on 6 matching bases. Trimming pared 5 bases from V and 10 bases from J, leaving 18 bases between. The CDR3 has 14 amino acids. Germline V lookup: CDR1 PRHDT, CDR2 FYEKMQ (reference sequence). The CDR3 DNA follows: TGTGCCAGCAGCCATCCCTGGGGACGGGAGGAGCAGTTCTTC. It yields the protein CASSHPWGREEQFF.